This TCR beta chain stems from a study of blood T cell repertoires in COVID-19. The assay was immunoSEQ multiplex PCR, and TCRdb's table has in-frame clones only and misses some. The data contain about 270,000 clones, around 82% of them singletons. Germline CDR1 is LNHDA and CDR2 is SQIVND (reference sequence). The CDR3 is 17 residues long. With 7 bases removed from V and 0 bases from J, the gap between germline ends came to 18 bases. This receptor was identified in a woman aged 18 to 35 with acute or convalescent COVID-19. Sequencing used peripheral blood. The V call is TRBV19, the J call TRBJ2-2, with D maybe TRBD2 (6 bases). The CDR3 sequence is CASTMRGVLTNTGELFF. CDR3 sequence (DNA): TGTGCCAGTACCATGCGGGGCGTCCTAACGAACACCGGGGAGCTGTTTTTT.